What follows are 13 T cell receptor beta chains derived from one specimen sequenced in a study of shared clonotypes between healthy human individuals. Only in-frame clones appear in the TCRdb table, and some are missing; sequencing was by immunoSEQ multiplex PCR. The sample lists roughly 120,000 clones; about 70% were seen once. Input material: memory CD8+ T cells sorted from blood. Stated subset: CD45RO+ cells pooled with CCR7-negative TemRA cells. These receptor sequences come from a woman aged 25 to 39 in good health.

This clone was seen only a few times. The rearrangement joins TRBV9 to TRBJ2-7; 14 bases are shared with TRBD2. The CDR3 has 15 amino acids. V lost 3 bases and J lost 7; bases outside the gene matches: 6. The germline CDR1 and CDR2 sequences are SGDLS and YYNGEE. CDR3 residues: CASSEGTSGGLEQYF. Written as DNA, the CDR3 is TGTGCCAGCAGCGAGGGGACTAGCGGGGGCTTGGAGCAGTACTTC.

This clone was detected only a few times. The chain recombines TRBV4-2 with TRBJ2-7, with D possibly TRBD2 on 5 matching bases. From germline, CDR1 is LGHNA and CDR2 YNFKEQ. This CDR3 has 14 amino acids. Deletions cut 4 bases from V and 6 bases from J, with 16 bases between. In nucleotides, the CDR3 is TGTGCCAGCAGCCCCGGAGATTTTCGGGGCGAGCAGTACTTC. Its translation: CASSPGDFRGEQYF.

About this clone: A junction boundary mismatches the germline segment, possibly from a read error. Additional DNA sequences in this sample encode the identical CDR3. This sequence joins TRBV11-2 and TRBJ2-7; D remains unclear. From germline, CDR1 is SGHAT and CDR2 FQNNGV. This CDR3 is 13 amino acids long. CDR3 DNA sequence: TGTGCCAGTAGCTTAGACCGGGCCTACGAGCAGTACTTC. Translating gives CASSLDRAYEQYF.

The chain couples TRBV7-8 to TRBJ2-3, with 7 nucleotides matching TRBD2. There are 14 residues in the CDR3. The junction had 7 bases not matched to a gene; V was cut back by 6 bases and J by 4 bases. Germline lookup yields CDR1 SGHVS and CDR2 FQNEAQ. The CDR3 DNA follows: TGTGCCAGCAGTACCACGGGGGGTGCAGATACGCAGTATTTT. Translating it yields CASSTTGGADTQYF.

The V call is TRBV6-4, the J call TRBJ2-1; D uncertain. This CDR3 has 14 amino acids. The V gene's germline CDR1 is MRHNA and CDR2 SNTAGT. Trimming cost V 3 bases and J 7 bases, with 13 bases left between them. In DNA form, the CDR3 reads TGTGCCAGCAGTGAAATAAACGGGTGGAATGAGCAGTTCTTC. The encoded protein is CASSEINGWNEQFF.

The genes are TRBV5-1 and TRBJ2-3, with a possible D match to TRBD1 (6 bases). V lost 4 bases and J lost 0, with 9 bases in between. The CDR3 extends over 14 amino acids. Germline lookup yields CDR1 SGHRS and CDR2 YFSETQ. As DNA, the CDR3 is TGCGCCAGCAGCCCGGGACACAGCACAGATACGCAGTATTTT. Its protein is CASSPGHSTDTQYF.

Sample share makes this clone medium-sized. The chain couples TRBV28 to TRBJ1-1, with unresolved D. Germline V gene sequence: CDR1 MDHEN, CDR2 SYDVKM. The CDR3 is 16 amino acids. V lost 1 base and J lost 0, with 12 bases in between. The CDR3 nucleotides are TGTGCCAGCAGTTTATTCGTCGAGGAGATGAACACTGAAGCTTTCTTT. Its translation is CASSLFVEEMNTEAFF.

This chain joins TRBV18 and TRBJ2-1; 7 nucleotides line up with TRBD2. The CDR3 has 14 amino acids. From germline, CDR1 is KGHSH and CDR2 LQKENI. Trimming removed 8 bases from V and 1 base from J; junction bases left unmatched: 5. This CDR3 is CASGAGWSYNEQFF. In DNA form, the CDR3 reads TGTGCCAGCGGAGCGGGGTGGTCCTACAATGAGCAGTTCTTC.

V and J are TRBV4-1 and TRBJ1-4; D is unclear. From germline, CDR1 is MGHRA and CDR2 YSYEKL. The V end was cut by 4 bases, the J end by 5 bases, with 23 bases between. There are 18 residues in the CDR3. The CDR3 sequence is CASSPRPRTSASNEKLFF. For the CDR3, the DNA is TGCGCCAGCAGCCCCAGACCAAGGACGTCTGCGTCCAATGAAAAACTGTTTTTT.

The chain is built from TRBV27 and TRBJ1-1, with 7 positions matching TRBD1. CDR1 is MNHEY and CDR2 is SMNVEV in the germline V gene (reference sequence). J gave up 1 base and V 6 bases, and 17 bases lay outside the gene matches. The CDR3 is made up of 18 amino acids. The CDR3 DNA reads TGTGCCAGCAGACAAACCTCATCAGGGGGTAGGACGAACACTGAAGCTTTCTTT. Translation gives CASRQTSSGGRTNTEAFF.

This chain links TRBV10-3 with TRBJ1-1; tentatively, D is TRBD1 (5 bases). Germline V gene lookup returns CDR1 ENHRY and CDR2 SYGVKD. Trimming took 0 bases from V and 1 from J, leaving 24 bases between them. CDR3 length: 20 residues. CDR3 coding DNA: TGTGCCATCAGTGAGTCAGGCTCGGGGGAGTGGACGGGGCCGAACACTGAAGCTTTCTTT. This encodes CAISESGSGEWTGPNTEAFF.

This clone was detected a few times. The V call is TRBV27, the J call TRBJ1-2; D is unresolved. This CDR3 is 13 amino acids long. The germline V gene encodes CDR1 MNHEY and CDR2 SMNVEV (reference sequence). Trimming cost V 0 bases and J 8 bases, with 10 bases left between them. Here the CDR3 reads CASSLSALQGYTF. CDR3 in DNA: TGTGCCAGCAGTTTATCGGCTCTACAAGGCTACACCTTC.

The chain has TRBV7-9 and TRBJ1-5, with a possible D match to TRBD1 (6 bases). From germline, CDR1 is SEHNR and CDR2 FQNEAQ (reference sequence). The ends were cut back, 1 base at V and 6 bases at J, with 10 bases in the middle. The CDR3 sequence is 14 residues long. CDR3 residues: CASSLGQGLQPQHF. In DNA, the CDR3 is TGTGCCAGCAGCTTAGGCCAGGGGCTTCAGCCCCAGCATTTT. Using reference TRBV7-9 and TRBJ1-5 for the parts outside the CDR3, the full variable domain is DTGVSQNPRHKITKRGQNVTFRCDPISEHNRLYWYRQTLGQGPEFLTYFQNEAQLEKSRLLSDRFSAERPKGSFSTLEIQRTEQGDSAMYLCASSLGQGLQPQHFGDGTRLSIL.